Each of the 26 T cell receptor beta chains below was sequenced from the same sample in a study of T-cell memory formation after mild COVID-19. TCRdb fed the 5' RACE reads into MiXCR, producing one record per CDR3 protein. The sample contains 350,000 to 450,000 distinct CDR3 sequences, around 18% of which appear only once. The sample was PBMCs or a T cell subset sorted from them (not recorded which). The receptors stem from an adult woman who had mild COVID-19 (a few samples of this study predate the infection). Cell type and time point are not known.

This clonotype turned up a few times. The chain has TRBV2 and TRBJ2-2, with 9 bases matching TRBD1. The CDR3 is made up of 17 amino acids. Germline values: CDR1 SNHLY, CDR2 FYNNEI. V shed 5 bases, J shed 5 bases, and the junction held 12 bases outside the gene matches. The CDR3 spells CASSSLPGQGGTGELFF. Written as DNA, the CDR3 is TGTGCCAGCAGTTCCCTCCCGGGACAGGGAGGAACCGGGGAGCTGTTTTTT.

This clonotype was detected ten times or more. The chain recombines TRBV7-2 with TRBJ2-2; D ambiguous. The CDR3 is 14 amino acids. Germline V gene sequence: CDR1 SGHTA, CDR2 FQGNSA. V shed 3 bases and J shed 2 bases, with 7 bases lying between them. Here the CDR3 DNA reads TGTGCCAGCAGCTTGGGAAGAAACACCGGGGAGCTGTTTTTT. This codes for CASSLGRNTGELFF.

This clonotype came up a few times. The rearrangement uses TRBV6-6 and TRBJ2-1, with D perhaps TRBD2 (7 bases). V was pared by 7 bases and J by 10 bases, with 17 bases between. Per germline, CDR1 MNHNY and CDR2 SVGAGI (reference sequence). The CDR3 loop spans 13 amino acids. The CDR3 DNA reads as TGTGCCAGCACCAAAGGGGGGGGGTGGGAGCAGTTCTTC. Its translation is CASTKGGGWEQFF.

This sequence joins TRBV15 and TRBJ2-4, with no clear D. Germline CDR1 is LNHNV and CDR2 is YYDKDF (reference sequence). CDR3 length equals 10 residues. V was shortened by 5 bases and J by 7 bases, with 3 bases between the two germline ends. CDR3 nucleotide sequence: TGTGCCACCAGCGGGAACATTCAGTACTTC. Its protein is CATSGNIQYF.

This chain links TRBV20-1 with TRBJ1-5, with D perhaps TRBD1 (6 bases). From germline, CDR1 is DFQATT and CDR2 SNEGSKA (reference sequence). The V end lost 5 bases, the J end lost 1 base, and 12 bases lay between the germline ends. The CDR3 is 14 amino acids. CDR3 bases: TGCAGTGCTCTAACAGGGTACAGCAATCAGCCCCAGCATTTT. Its translation: CSALTGYSNQPQHF.

A few counts support this clonotype. This chain uses TRBV12-3 or TRBV12-4 with TRBJ2-5, with 9 bases identical to TRBD2. This CDR3 is built from 15 residues. With 6 bases clipped from V and 1 base from J, the junction kept 6 bases outside the gene matches. The DNA of the CDR3 is TGTGCCAGCAGCACCCGACTAGCGGTCCAAGAGACCCAGTACTTC. Its protein product is CASSTRLAVQETQYF.

The rearrangement joins TRBV12-5 to TRBJ2-2, with TRBD2 matching 10 bases. This CDR3 contains 16 residues. Germline V gene lookup returns CDR1 LGHNT and CDR2 FRNRAP. Trimming cost V 6 bases and J 1 base; bases outside gene matches: 5. This CDR3 reads CASGIIAGGNTGELFF. In DNA, the CDR3 is TGTGCTAGTGGCATAATAGCGGGAGGGAACACCGGGGAGCTGTTTTTT.

The V call is TRBV18, the J call TRBJ1-1; D is unclear. Per the germline V gene, CDR1 is KGHSH and CDR2 is LQKENI. Trimming cost V 7 bases and J 5 bases, with 11 bases left between them. The CDR3 consists of 12 residues. CDR3 coding DNA: TGTGCCAGCTTCGCCGAGGTAACTGAAGCTTTCTTT. The encoded protein is CASFAEVTEAFF. The variable domain in full, with the rest retrieved from reference TRBV18 and TRBJ1-1, is NAGVMQNPRHLVRRRGQEARLRCSPMKGHSHVYWYRQLPEEGLKFMVYLQKENIIDESGMPKERFSAEFPKEGPSILRIQQVVRGDSAAYFCASFAEVTEAFFGQGTRLTVV.

The chain links TRBV29-1 to TRBJ1-4, with D hard to call. Germline CDR1 reads SQVTM; CDR2 reads ANQGSEA. The V gene lost 4 bases and the J gene lost 10 bases, with 13 bases spanning the gap. The CDR3 is made up of 12 amino acids. The CDR3 DNA sequence: TGCAGCGTTGTGAGTTCGGTCGGAAAACTGTTTTTT. Amino acids: CSVVSSVGKLFF.

This chain uses TRBV25-1 with TRBJ2-2, with D tentatively TRBD2 (5 bases). Germline V lookup: CDR1 MGHDK, CDR2 SYGVNS. V lost 2 bases, J lost 9 bases, and 19 bases lay in between. The CDR3 runs 16 residues. This CDR3 is CASSERRSREGRELFF. The CDR3 nucleotides are TGTGCCAGCAGTGAAAGGAGGTCCCGCGAGGGTAGGGAGCTGTTTTTT. Based on the CDR3 plus reference TRBV25-1 and TRBJ2-2, the full variable domain is EADIYQTPRYLVIGTGKKITLECSQTMGHDKMYWYQQDPGMELHLIHYSYGVNSTEKGDLSSESTVSRIRTEHFPLTLESARPSHTSQYLCASSERRSREGRELFFGEGSRLTVL.

The chain couples TRBV4-1 to TRBJ1-3; TRBD1 matches at 9 bases. Losses at the gene ends were 4 bases for V and 4 bases for J; bases not matched to a gene: 5. This CDR3 region has 15 residues. Per germline, CDR1 MGHRA and CDR2 YSYEKL. CDR3 bases: TGCGCCAGCAGCCTCCACGGGACAGGGGGAAACACCATATATTTT. Encoded protein: CASSLHGTGGNTIYF.

The table lists this clonotype with a few counts. The gene calls are TRBV20-1 and TRBJ2-3, with 8 bases identical to TRBD2. V was pared by 5 bases and J by 1 base, with 8 bases of the junction left unmatched. The CDR3 contains 15 residues. Germline V gene sequence: CDR1 DFQATT, CDR2 SNEGSKA (reference sequence). The CDR3 coding sequence is TGCAGTGCTCCTCGCACTAGCGGAGGCACAGATACGCAGTATTTT. Its translation: CSAPRTSGGTDTQYF.

In its sample, this clonotype was seen a few times. The J gene is TRBJ2-7, the V gene TRBV5-5; D uncertain. Germline V gene lookup returns CDR1 SGHKS and CDR2 YYEKEE (reference sequence). V was cut by 1 base and J by 2 bases, with 10 bases left in between. This CDR3 contains 14 residues. CDR3 loop: CASSLSRVTYEQYF. CDR3 nucleotide sequence: TGTGCCAGCAGCTTGTCGCGTGTAACCTACGAGCAGTACTTC.

CDR3 in amino acids: CASSPDTDIQYF. CDR3 in DNA: TGTGCCAGCAGCCCGGACACAGACATTCAGTACTTC. The gene calls are TRBV7-9 and TRBJ2-4; tentative D call: TRBD1 (5 bases). Germline V gene lookup returns CDR1 SEHNR and CDR2 FQNEAQ (reference sequence). The CDR3 consists of 12 residues. Trimming shortened V by 5 bases and J by 8 bases, and 10 bases separated the two germline ends.

The sample holds a few counts of this clonotype. The CDR3 reads CAISGGLAEQETQYF. The CDR3, as DNA: TGTGCCATCAGTGGAGGACTAGCGGAGCAAGAGACCCAGTACTTC. The chain employs TRBV10-3 and TRBJ2-5, with TRBD2 matching over 10 bases. V dropped 4 bases and J dropped 2; count of bases not matched to a gene: 4. This CDR3 region has 15 residues. Germline loops: CDR1 ENHRY, CDR2 SYGVKD.

The chain joins TRBV6-5 to TRBJ1-5, with D perhaps TRBD1 (6 bases). Trimming left V 0 bases short and J 6 bases short, with 12 bases between. Germline-derived CDR1 and CDR2 are MNHEY and SVGAGI. This CDR3 spans 15 amino acids. CDR3 nucleotide sequence: TGTGCCAGCAGTTACTCCCGTCAGGGGACTCAGCCCCAGCATTTT. Its translation: CASSYSRQGTQPQHF.

The V gene is TRBV5-1, the J gene TRBJ1-1; 10 bases are shared with TRBD1. Germline CDR1 reads SGHRS; CDR2 reads YFSETQ. The CDR3 is 16 residues long. After removal of 2 bases from V and 7 bases from J, the junction contained 11 bases not matched to a gene. CDR3 sequence (DNA): TGCGCCAGCAGCTTCGGGGGACAGGGGTTTTCTGTTGAAGCTTTCTTT. It encodes CASSFGGQGFSVEAFF.

J is TRBJ2-7 and V is TRBV7-9; TRBD2 aligns across 10 bases. The germline gives CDR1 SEHNR, CDR2 FQNEAQ (reference sequence). The CDR3 length is 17 residues. V trimming: 4 bases; J trimming: 4 bases; junction bases outside the gene matches: 13. The CDR3 protein is CASSSGGLAPRLYEQYF. CDR3 in DNA: TGTGCCAGCAGCTCTGGGGGACTAGCGCCACGTTTGTACGAGCAGTACTTC.

This clonotype came up a few times. For the CDR3, the DNA is TGTGCCAGCAGGGTTCAGGGCGGGATGGGGCCCCAGCATTTT. Protein: CASRVQGGMGPQHF. The chain joins TRBV27 to TRBJ1-5, with a possible D match to TRBD1 (5 bases). CDR3 length: 14 residues. Germline CDR1 reads MNHEY; CDR2 reads SMNVEV (reference sequence). Between the trimmed V and J ends, which lost 6 bases and 9 bases, there was a span of 18 bases.

This clonotype showed up just once. The genes are TRBV27 and TRBJ2-4; 8 nucleotides match TRBD2. Germline assignment: CDR1 MNHEY and CDR2 SMNVEV (reference sequence). Germline trimming cut 5 bases from V and 9 bases from J; bases unmatched to any gene: 6. The CDR3 has 13 amino acids. CDR3 DNA: TGTGCCAGCAGTCGGGGGGGGGATTTCATTCAGTACTTC. Residues: CASSRGGDFIQYF.

V usage is TRBV12-3 or TRBV12-4 and J usage is TRBJ2-3, with D possibly being TRBD1 (6 bases). The CDR3 totals 14 residues. V lost 3 bases to trimming and J lost 8 bases, with 15 bases between them. CDR3 amino acids: CASSFRAGEGTQYF. As DNA, the CDR3 is TGTGCCAGCAGTTTCCGGGCAGGGGAAGGTACGCAGTATTTT.

The V and J genes are TRBV5-1 and TRBJ1-1, with D possibly being TRBD1 (5 bases). Germline V gives CDR1 SGHRS, CDR2 YFSETQ. Trimming stripped 2 bases from V and 5 bases from J, with 16 bases between. The CDR3 consists of 15 residues. CDR3 coding DNA: TGCGCCAGCAGCTTTACAGACAGTCGGCGGACTGAAGCTTTCTTT. Amino acids: CASSFTDSRRTEAFF.

The gene calls are TRBV5-1 and TRBJ2-7, with D perhaps assigned TRBD1 or TRBD2 (5 bases each). Germline V gene sequence: CDR1 SGHRS, CDR2 YFSETQ. Between the trimmed V and J ends, which lost 1 base and 0 bases, there was a span of 11 bases. The CDR3 is 15 residues long. This CDR3 is CASSLLGDLSYEQYF. The CDR3, as DNA: TGCGCCAGCAGCTTGTTAGGGGACCTCTCCTACGAGCAGTACTTC. The full variable domain, its missing parts supplied by reference TRBV5-1 and TRBJ2-7, is KAGVTQTPRYLIKTRGQQVTLSCSPISGHRSVSWYQQTPGQGLQFLFEYFSETQRNKGNFPGRFSGRQFSNSRSEMNVSTLELGDSALYLCASSLLGDLSYEQYFGPGTRLTVT.

The rearrangement joins TRBV5-1 to TRBJ2-5, with TRBD1 matching over 8 bases. The CDR3 runs to 18 residues. The J segment lost 7 bases and the V segment lost 0 bases, leaving 17 bases of the junction unmatched. CDR1 and CDR2 (germline): SGHRS, YFSETQ. In DNA, the CDR3 is TGCGCCAGCAGCTTGGGGTCTCTTCCAGGGGGCGTCGAGGGGACCCAGTACTTC. It specifies CASSLGSLPGGVEGTQYF.

This clonotype occurred a few times. The chain joins TRBV2 to TRBJ2-3, with D hard to call. With 0 bases removed from V and 4 bases from J, the gap between germline ends came to 11 bases. Germline lookup yields CDR1 SNHLY and CDR2 FYNNEI. The CDR3 runs 15 residues. CDR3 region: CASSEAPSTADTQYF. CDR3 coding DNA: TGTGCCAGCAGTGAAGCCCCTTCTACCGCAGATACGCAGTATTTT. Filled out from reference TRBV2 and TRBJ2-3, the complete variable domain reads EPEVTQTPSHQVTQMGQEVILRCVPISNHLYFYWYRQILGQKVEFLVSFYNNEISEKSEIFDDQFSVERPDGSNFTLKIRSTKLEDSAMYFCASSEAPSTADTQYFGPGTRLTVL.

This clonotype was counted only a few times. The CDR3 DNA is TGTGCCAGCAGCTTAGAGTGGAGCGGGGGGCCTCAAGAGACCCAGTACTTC. It codes for CASSLEWSGGPQETQYF. V gene TRBV7-6 combines with J gene TRBJ2-5; the match to TRBD2 covers 9 bases. CDR3 length: 17 amino acids. With 1 base clipped from V and 2 bases from J, the junction kept 8 bases outside the gene matches. The V gene's germline CDR1 is SGHVS and CDR2 FNYEAQ.